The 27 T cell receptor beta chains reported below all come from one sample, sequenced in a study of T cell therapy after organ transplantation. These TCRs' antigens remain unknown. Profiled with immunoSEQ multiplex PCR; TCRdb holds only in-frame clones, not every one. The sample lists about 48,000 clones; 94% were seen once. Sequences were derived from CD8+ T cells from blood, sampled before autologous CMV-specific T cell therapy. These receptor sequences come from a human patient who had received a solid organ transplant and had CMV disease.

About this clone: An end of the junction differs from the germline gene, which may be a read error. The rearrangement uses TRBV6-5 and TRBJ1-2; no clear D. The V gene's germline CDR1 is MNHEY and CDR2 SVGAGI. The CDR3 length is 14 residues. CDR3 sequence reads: CAGSYSRGVGGYTF. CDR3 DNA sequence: TGTGCCGGCAGTTACTCACGGGGTGTGGGTGGCTACACCTTC.

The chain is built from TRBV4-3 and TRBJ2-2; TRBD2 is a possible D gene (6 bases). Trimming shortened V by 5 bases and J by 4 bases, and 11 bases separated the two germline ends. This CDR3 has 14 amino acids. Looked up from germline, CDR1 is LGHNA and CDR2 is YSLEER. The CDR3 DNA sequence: TGCGCCAGCAGCGTTCGGCGGGGCACCGGGGAGCTGTTTTTT. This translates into CASSVRRGTGELFF.

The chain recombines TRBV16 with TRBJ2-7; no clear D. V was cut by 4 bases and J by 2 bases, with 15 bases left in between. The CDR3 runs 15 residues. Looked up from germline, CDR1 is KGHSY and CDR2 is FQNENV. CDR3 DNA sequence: TGTGCCAGCAGCCCTAGGGAAATACCGACCTACGAGCAGTACTTC. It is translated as CASSPREIPTYEQYF.

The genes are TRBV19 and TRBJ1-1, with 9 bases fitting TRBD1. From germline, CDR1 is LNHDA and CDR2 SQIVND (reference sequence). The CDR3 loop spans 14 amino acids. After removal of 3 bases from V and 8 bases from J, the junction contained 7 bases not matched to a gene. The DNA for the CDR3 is TGTGCCAGTAGTATTCATGACAGGGGGGTAGAAGCTTTCTTT. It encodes CASSIHDRGVEAFF.

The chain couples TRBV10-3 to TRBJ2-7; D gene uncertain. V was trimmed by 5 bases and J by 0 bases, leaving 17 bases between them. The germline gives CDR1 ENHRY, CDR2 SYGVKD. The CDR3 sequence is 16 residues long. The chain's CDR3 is CAISLDPAQISYEQYF. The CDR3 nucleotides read TGTGCCATCAGTCTGGATCCGGCGCAGATCTCCTACGAGCAGTACTTC.

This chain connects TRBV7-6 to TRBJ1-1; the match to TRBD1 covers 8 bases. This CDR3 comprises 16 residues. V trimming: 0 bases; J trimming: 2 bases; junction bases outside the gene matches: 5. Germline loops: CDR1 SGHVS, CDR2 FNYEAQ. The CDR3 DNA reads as TGTGCCAGCAGCTTAGCGAGGGCAGGGGGCAACACTGAAGCTTTCTTT. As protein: CASSLARAGGNTEAFF.

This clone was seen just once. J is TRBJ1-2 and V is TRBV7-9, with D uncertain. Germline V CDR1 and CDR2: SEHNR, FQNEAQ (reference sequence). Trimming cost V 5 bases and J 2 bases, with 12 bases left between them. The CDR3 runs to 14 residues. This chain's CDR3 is CASSEGRANYGYTF. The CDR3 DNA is TGTGCCAGCAGCGAAGGGAGGGCAAACTATGGCTACACCTTC.

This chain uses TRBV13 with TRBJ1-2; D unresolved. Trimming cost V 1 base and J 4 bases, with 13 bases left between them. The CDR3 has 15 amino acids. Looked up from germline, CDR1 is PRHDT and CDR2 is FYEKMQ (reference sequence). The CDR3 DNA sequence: TGTGCCAGCAGCTTAGTGGACTACACTACCTATGGCTACACCTTC. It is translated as CASSLVDYTTYGYTF.

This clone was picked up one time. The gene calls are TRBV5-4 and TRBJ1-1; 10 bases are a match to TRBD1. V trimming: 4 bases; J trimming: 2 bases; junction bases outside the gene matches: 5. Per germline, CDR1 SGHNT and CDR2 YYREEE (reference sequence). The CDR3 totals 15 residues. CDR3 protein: CASSLRTGGNTEAFF. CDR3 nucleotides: TGTGCCAGCAGCCTAAGGACAGGGGGAAACACTGAAGCTTTCTTT.

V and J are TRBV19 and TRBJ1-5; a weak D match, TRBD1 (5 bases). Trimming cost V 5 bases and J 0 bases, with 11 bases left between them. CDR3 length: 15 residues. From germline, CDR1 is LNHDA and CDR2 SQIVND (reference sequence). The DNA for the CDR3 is TGTGCCAGTAGTTGGGGGACGGCTAGCAATCAGCCCCAGCATTTT. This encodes CASSWGTASNQPQHF.

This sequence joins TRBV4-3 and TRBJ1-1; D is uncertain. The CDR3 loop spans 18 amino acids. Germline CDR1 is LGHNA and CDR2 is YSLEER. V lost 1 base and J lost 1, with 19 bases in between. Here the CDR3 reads CASSQAPLKHLTNTEAFF. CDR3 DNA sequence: TGCGCCAGCAGCCAAGCCCCGCTAAAGCACCTAACGAACACTGAAGCTTTCTTT.

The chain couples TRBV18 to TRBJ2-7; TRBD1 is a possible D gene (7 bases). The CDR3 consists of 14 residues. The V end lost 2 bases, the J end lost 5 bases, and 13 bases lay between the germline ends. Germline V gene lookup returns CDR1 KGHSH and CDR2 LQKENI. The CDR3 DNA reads TGTGCCAGCTCACCAGGCGGGACAGCGAACGAGCAGTACTTC. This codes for CASSPGGTANEQYF.

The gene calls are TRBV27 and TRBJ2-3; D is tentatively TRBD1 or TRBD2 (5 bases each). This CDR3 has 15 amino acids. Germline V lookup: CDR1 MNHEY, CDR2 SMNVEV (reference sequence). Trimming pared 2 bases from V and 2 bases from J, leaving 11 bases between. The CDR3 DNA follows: TGTGCCAGCAGTTTAGATGGGGGAGACACAGATACGCAGTATTTT. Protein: CASSLDGGDTDTQYF.

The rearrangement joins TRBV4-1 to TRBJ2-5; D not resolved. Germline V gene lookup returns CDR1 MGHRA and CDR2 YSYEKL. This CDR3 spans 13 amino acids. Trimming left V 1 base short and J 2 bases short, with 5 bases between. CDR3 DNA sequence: TGCGCCAGCAGCCAAGCAGTACAAGAGACCCAGTACTTC. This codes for CASSQAVQETQYF.

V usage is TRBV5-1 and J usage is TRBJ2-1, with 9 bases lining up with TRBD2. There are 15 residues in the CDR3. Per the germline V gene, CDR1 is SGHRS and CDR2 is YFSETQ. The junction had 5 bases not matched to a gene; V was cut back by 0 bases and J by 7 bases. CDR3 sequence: CASSLGGRATNEQFF. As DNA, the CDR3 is TGCGCCAGCAGCTTGGGCGGGAGGGCCACGAATGAGCAGTTCTTC.

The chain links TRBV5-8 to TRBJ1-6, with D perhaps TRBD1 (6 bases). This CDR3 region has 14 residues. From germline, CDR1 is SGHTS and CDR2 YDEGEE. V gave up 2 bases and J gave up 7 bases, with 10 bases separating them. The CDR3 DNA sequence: TGTGCCAGCAGCTTTCCCCAGGGGAATTCACCCCTCCACTTT. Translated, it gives CASSFPQGNSPLHF.

The DNA for the CDR3 is TGCAGCGTTGAAGATCCTGGCAGTGCCTACGAGCAGTACTTC. It translates to CSVEDPGSAYEQYF. The chain employs TRBV29-1 and TRBJ2-7; no reliable D call. The length of the CDR3 is 14 residues. Germline V gene data show CDR1 as SQVTM and CDR2 as ANQGSEA. V lost 0 bases and J 2 bases, leaving 11 bases between the germline ends.

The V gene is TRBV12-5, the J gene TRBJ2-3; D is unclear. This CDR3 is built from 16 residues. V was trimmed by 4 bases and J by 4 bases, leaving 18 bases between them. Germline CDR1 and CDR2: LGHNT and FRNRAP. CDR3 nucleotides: TGTGCTAGTGGTTGGCCGGGCGTGGGTTGGGCAGATACGCAGTATTTT. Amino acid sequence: CASGWPGVGWADTQYF.

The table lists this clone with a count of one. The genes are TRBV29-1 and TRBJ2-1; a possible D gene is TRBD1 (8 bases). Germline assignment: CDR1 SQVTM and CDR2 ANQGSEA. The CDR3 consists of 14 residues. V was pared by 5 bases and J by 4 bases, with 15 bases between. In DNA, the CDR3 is TGCAGCGTTATCGGACAGGGACTATACAATGAGCAGTTCTTC. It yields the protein CSVIGQGLYNEQFF.

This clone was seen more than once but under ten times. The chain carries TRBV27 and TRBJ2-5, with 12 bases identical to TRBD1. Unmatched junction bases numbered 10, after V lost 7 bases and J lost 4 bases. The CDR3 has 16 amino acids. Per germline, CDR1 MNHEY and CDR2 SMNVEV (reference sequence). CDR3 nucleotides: TGTGCCAGCACCGGAGAGGGACAGGGGGCGGCAGAGACCCAGTACTTC. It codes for CASTGEGQGAAETQYF.

This CDR3 is CASSWSGYQPQHF. CDR3 bases: TGTGCCAGCAGTTGGTCGGGGTATCAGCCCCAGCATTTT. The chain is built from TRBV6-1 and TRBJ1-5; D gene uncertain. V was shortened by 5 bases and J by 5 bases, with 10 bases between the two germline ends. The CDR3 is 13 residues long. Germline assignment: CDR1 MNHNS and CDR2 SASEGT.

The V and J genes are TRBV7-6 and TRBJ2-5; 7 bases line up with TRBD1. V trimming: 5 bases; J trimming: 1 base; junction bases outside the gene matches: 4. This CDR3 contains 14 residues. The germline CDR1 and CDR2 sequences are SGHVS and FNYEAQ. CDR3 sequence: CASSKNRGQETQYF. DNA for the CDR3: TGTGCCAGCAGCAAAAACAGGGGCCAAGAGACCCAGTACTTC.

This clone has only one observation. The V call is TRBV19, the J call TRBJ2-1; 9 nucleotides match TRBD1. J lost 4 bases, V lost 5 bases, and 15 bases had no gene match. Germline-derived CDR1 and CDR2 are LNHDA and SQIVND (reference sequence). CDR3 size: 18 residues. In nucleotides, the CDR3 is TGTGCCAGTAGTGTATATTTTCTCGGGACAGGGCTTTACAATGAGCAGTTCTTC. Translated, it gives CASSVYFLGTGLYNEQFF.

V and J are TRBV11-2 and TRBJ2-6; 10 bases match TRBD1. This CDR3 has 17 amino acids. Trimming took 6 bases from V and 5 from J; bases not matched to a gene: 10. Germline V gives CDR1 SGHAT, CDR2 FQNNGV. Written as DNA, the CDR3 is TGTGCCAGCAGGGGGACAGGGGCTCTTCTATGGGCCAACGTCCTGACTTTC. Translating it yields CASRGTGALLWANVLTF.

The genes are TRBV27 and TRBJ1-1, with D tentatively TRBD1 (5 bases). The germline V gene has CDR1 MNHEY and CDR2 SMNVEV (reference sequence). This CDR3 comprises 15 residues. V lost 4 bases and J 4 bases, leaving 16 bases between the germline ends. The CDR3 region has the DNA TGTGCCAGCAGTTCTCAGGGACCTCGAGGCACTGAAGCTTTCTTT. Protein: CASSSQGPRGTEAFF.

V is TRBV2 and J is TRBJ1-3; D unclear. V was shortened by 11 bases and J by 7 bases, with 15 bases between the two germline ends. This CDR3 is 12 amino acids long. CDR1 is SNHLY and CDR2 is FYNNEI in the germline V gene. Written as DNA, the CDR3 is TGTGCCCACACCCCAGTGGGGAACACCATATATTTT. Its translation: CAHTPVGNTIYF.

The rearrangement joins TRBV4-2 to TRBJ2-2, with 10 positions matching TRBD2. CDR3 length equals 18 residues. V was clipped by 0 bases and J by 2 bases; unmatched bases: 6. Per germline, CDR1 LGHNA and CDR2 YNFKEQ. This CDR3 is CASSQEPAGGLNTGELFF. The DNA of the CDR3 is TGTGCCAGCAGCCAAGAGCCAGCGGGAGGGTTAAACACCGGGGAGCTGTTTTTT.